The rows below give T cell receptor beta chains drawn from one sample of a study of beta chain features in type 1 diabetes. This table comes from immunoSEQ multiplex PCR, and its TCRdb copy is limited to in-frame clones, with some not included. The data contain fewer than 650,000 clones, roughly 15% of them singletons. Specimen: naive CD4+ T cells from blood. These receptors were collected from a man younger than 30 in good health. Both conserved end residues are part of each CDR3. The order of the fields is J gene, CDR3 length, V gene, CDR3 protein.

- 14 TRBV7-8 CASRYRGGSYEQYF
TRBJ1-2 12 TRBV19 CASGDRGRGYTF
TRBJ1-2 16 TRBV4-2 CASSQDVDLNNYGYTF
TRBJ1-1 13 TRBV7-9 CASIRRGSTEAFF
TRBJ1-1 12 TRBV6-5 CASSRLGSEAFF
TRBJ1-1 12 TRBV14 CASSVRGTEAFF
TRBJ2-7 13 TRBV7-2 CASSLSGGFEQYF
TRBJ2-1 17 TRBV5-1 CASSLVSALDSYNEQFF
TRBJ2-7 14 TRBV5-1 CASSSGGLYYEQYF
TRBJ2-7 11 TRBV18 CASSADHEQYF
TRBJ2-1 18 TRBV4-2 CASSQAIMAGGSYNEQFF
TRBJ2-2 15 TRBV12-5 CASGLWTGVTGELFF
TRBJ2-7 14 TRBV2 CASSEQGGSYEQYF
TRBJ1-1 13 TRBV5-1 CASSLGQGLEAFF
TRBJ2-7 12 TRBV9 CASSVDFNEQYF
TRBJ1-1 15 TRBV7-6 CASSLGWGGNTEAFF
TRBJ2-5 16 TRBV7-9 CASSELKGTKQETQYF
TRBJ1-1 13 TRBV29-1 CSAGTGLNTEAFF
TRBJ2-3 16 TRBV9 CASSVDRGKSADTQYF
TRBJ2-5 11 TRBV5-1 CASRAEWTQYF
TRBJ1-6 15 TRBV21-1 CASSSSRRGDSPLHF
TRBJ1-5 14 TRBV7-9 CASSPGPGDQPQHF
TRBJ2-7 16 TRBV18 CASSSTGGRATYEQYF
TRBJ2-2 15 TRBV5-4 CASSLPQGRIGELFF
TRBJ2-7 16 TRBV25-1 CASSEPGRGIGYEQYF
TRBJ1-2 12 TRBV29-1 CSVMTESYGYTF
TRBJ2-1 12 TRBV7-8 CASSSQNNEQFF
TRBJ2-7 18 TRBV4-1 CASSLRTRGRELSYEQYF
TRBJ1-1 15 TRBV27 CASSPLRGVDTEAFF
TRBJ2-7 16 TRBV7-9 CASSPQRGARGYEQYF
TRBJ2-1 15 TRBV6-5 CASSYSYSTVNEQFF